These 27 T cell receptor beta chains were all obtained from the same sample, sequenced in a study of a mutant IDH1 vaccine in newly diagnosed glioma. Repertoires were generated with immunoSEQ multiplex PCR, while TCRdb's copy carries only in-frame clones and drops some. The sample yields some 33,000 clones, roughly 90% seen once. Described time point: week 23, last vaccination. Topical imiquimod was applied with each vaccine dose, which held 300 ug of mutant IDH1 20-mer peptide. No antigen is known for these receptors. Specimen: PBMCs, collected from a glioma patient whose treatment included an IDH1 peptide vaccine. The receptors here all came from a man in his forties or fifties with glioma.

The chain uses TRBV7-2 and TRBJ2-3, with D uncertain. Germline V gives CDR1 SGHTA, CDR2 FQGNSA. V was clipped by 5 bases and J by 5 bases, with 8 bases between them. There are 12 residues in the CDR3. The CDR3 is CASSRDGDTQYF. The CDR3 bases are TGTGCCAGCAGCCGAGACGGAGATACGCAGTATTTT.

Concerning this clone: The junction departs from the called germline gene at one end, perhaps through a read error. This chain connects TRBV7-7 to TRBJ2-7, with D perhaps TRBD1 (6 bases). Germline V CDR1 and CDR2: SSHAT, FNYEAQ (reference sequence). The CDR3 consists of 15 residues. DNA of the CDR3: TGTGCTAGCAGCCCCGGACAGAGTCAGTCCTACGAGCAGTACTTC. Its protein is CASSPGQSQSYEQYF.

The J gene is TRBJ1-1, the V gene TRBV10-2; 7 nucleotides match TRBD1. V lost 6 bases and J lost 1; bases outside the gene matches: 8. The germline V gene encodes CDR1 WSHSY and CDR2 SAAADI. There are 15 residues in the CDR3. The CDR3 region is CASRDGQVANTEAFF. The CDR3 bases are TGCGCCAGCAGGGATGGACAGGTAGCGAACACTGAAGCTTTCTTT.

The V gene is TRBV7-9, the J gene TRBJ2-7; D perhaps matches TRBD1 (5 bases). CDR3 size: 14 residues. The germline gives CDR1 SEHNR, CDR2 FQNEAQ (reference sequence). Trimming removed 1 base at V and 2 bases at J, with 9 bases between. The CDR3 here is CASSLERGPYEQYF. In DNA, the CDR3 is TGTGCCAGCAGCTTAGAAAGGGGCCCCTACGAGCAGTACTTC. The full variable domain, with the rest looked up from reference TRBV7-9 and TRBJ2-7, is DTGVSQNPRHKITKRGQNVTFRCDPISEHNRLYWYRQTLGQGPEFLTYFQNEAQLEKSRLLSDRFSAERPKGSFSTLEIQRTEQGDSAMYLCASSLERGPYEQYFGPGTRLTVT.

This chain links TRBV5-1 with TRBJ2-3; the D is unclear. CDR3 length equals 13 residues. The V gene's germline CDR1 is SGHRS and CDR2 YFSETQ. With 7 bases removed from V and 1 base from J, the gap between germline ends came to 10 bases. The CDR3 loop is CASCAEGTDTQYF. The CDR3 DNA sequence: TGCGCCAGCTGTGCCGAGGGCACAGATACGCAGTATTTT.

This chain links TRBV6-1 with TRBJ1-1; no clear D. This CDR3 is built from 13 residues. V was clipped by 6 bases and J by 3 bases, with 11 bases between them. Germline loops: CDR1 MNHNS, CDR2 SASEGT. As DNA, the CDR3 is TGTGCCAGCAGAGTAAGGACGGACACTGAAGCTTTCTTT. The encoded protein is CASRVRTDTEAFF.

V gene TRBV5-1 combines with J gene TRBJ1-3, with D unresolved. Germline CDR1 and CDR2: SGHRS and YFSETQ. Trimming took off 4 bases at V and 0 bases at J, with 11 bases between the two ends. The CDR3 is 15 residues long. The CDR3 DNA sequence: TGCGCCAGCAGCCAAAGCCCGGACTCTGGAAACACCATATATTTT. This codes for CASSQSPDSGNTIYF.

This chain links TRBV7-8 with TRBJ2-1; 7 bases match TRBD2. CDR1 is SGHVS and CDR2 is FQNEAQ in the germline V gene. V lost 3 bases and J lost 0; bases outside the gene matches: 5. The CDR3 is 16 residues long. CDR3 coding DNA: TGTGCCAGCAGCTTCCAAGCGGGAAGCTCCTACAATGAGCAGTTCTTC. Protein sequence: CASSFQAGSSYNEQFF.

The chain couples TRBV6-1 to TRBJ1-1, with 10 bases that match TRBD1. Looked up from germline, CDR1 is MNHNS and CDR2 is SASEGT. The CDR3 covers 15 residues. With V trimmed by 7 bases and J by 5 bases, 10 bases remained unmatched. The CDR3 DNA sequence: TGTGCCAGCATCCCTCCGGGACAGGGGTCGACTGAAGCTTTCTTT. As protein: CASIPPGQGSTEAFF.

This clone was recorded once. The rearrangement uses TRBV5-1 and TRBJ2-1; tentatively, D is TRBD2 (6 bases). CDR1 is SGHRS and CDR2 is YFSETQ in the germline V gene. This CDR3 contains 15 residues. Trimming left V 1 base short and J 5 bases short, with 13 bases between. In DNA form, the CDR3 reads TGCGCCAGCAGCTTGAGCGCGGGAATCAACAATGAGCAGTTCTTC. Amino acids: CASSLSAGINNEQFF.

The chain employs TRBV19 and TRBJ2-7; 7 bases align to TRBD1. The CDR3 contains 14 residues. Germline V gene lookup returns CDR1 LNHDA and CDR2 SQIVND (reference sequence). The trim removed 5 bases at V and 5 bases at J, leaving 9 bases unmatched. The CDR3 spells CASSPRQGHNEQYF. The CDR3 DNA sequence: TGTGCCAGTAGTCCCCGACAGGGTCATAACGAGCAGTACTTC.

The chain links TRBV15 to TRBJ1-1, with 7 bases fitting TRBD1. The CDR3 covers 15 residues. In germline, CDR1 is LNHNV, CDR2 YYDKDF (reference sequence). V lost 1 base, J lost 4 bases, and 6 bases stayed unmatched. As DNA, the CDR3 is TGTGCCACCAGCAGAGGGGACAGTCGACCCACTGAAGCTTTCTTT. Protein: CATSRGDSRPTEAFF.

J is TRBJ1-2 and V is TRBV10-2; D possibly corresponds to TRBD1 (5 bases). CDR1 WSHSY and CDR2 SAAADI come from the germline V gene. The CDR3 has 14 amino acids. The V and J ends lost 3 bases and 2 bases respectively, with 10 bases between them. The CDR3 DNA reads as TGCGCCAGCAGTGAAGACAGCTTAAACTATGGCTACACCTTC. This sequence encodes CASSEDSLNYGYTF.

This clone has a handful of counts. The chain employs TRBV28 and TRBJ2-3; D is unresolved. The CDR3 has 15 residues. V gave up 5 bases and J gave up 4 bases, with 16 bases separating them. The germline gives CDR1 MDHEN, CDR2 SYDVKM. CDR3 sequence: CASSPTTDWADTQYF. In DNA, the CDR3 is TGTGCCAGCAGTCCAACAACCGACTGGGCAGATACGCAGTATTTT.

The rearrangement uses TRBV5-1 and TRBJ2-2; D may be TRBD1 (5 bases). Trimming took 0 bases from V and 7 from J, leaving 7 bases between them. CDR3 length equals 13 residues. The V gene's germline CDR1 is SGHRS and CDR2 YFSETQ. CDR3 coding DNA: TGCGCCAGCAGCTTGGGGGGCGTCGGGGAGCTGTTTTTT. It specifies CASSLGGVGELFF.

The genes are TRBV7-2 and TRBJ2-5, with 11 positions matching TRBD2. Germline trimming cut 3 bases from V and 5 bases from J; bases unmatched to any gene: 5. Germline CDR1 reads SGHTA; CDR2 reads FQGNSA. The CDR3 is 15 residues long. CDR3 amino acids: CASSFSGGAEETQYF. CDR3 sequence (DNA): TGTGCCAGCAGCTTTAGCGGGGGGGCTGAGGAGACCCAGTACTTC.

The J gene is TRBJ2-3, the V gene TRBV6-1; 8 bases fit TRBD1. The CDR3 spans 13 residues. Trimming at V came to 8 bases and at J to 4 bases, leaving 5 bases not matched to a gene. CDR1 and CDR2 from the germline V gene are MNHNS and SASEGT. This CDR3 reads CASGDRRSDTQYF. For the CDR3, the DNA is TGTGCCAGCGGGGACAGGAGGTCAGATACGCAGTATTTT.

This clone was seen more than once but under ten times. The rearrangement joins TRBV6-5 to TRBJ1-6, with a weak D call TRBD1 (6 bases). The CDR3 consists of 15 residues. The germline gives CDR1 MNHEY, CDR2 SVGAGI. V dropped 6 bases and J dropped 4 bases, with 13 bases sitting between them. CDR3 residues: CASRKGGGYNSPLHF. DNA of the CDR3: TGTGCCAGCAGGAAGGGGGGGGGTTATAATTCACCCCTCCACTTT.

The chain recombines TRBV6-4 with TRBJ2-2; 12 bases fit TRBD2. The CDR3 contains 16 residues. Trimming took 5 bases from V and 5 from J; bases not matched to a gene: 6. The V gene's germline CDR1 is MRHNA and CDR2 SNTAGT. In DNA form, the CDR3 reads TGTGCCAGCAGTCCCGCCGGGACTAGCGGGACCGGGGAGCTGTTTTTT. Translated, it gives CASSPAGTSGTGELFF.

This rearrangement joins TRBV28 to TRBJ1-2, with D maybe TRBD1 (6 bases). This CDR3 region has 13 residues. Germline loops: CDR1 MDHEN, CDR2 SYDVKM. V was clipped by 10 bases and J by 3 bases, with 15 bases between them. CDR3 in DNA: TGTGCCACCCTTAGGGGGGGCGACTATGGCTACACCTTC. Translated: CATLRGGDYGYTF.

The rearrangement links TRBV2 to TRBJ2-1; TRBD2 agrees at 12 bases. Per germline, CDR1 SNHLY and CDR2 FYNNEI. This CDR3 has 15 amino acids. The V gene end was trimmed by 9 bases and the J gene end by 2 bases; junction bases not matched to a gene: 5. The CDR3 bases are TGTGCCAGGACTAGCGGGGGCCGACCCTACAATGAGCAGTTCTTC. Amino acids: CARTSGGRPYNEQFF.

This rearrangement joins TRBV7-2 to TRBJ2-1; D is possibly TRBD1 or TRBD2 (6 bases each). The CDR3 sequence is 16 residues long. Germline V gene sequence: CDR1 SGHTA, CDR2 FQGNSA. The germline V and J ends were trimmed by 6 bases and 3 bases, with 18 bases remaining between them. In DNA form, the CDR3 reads TGTGCCAGCAGTCCAGGGCGAGGGGGGATCTACAATGAGCAGTTCTTC. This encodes CASSPGRGGIYNEQFF.

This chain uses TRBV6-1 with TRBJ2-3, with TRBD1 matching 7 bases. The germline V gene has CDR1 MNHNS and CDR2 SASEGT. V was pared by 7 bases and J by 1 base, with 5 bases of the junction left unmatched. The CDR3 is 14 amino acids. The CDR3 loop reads CASTAGQGTDTQYF. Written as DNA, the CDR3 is TGTGCCAGCACCGCCGGACAGGGCACAGATACGCAGTATTTT.

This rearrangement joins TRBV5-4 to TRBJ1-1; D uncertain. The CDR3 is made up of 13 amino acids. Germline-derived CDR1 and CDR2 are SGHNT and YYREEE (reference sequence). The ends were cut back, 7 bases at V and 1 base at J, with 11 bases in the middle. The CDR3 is CASGPPGNTEAFF. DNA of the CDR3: TGTGCCAGCGGCCCCCCCGGGAACACTGAAGCTTTCTTT.

The CDR3 bases are TGTGCCAGTAGTAACCGGGACACCTCCTACAATGAGCAGTTCTTC. Encoded protein: CASSNRDTSYNEQFF. The rearrangement joins TRBV19 to TRBJ2-1, with D possibly being TRBD1 (6 bases). The V gene's germline CDR1 is LNHDA and CDR2 SQIVND (reference sequence). V was trimmed by 4 bases and J by 0 bases, leaving 10 bases between them. The CDR3 runs 15 residues.

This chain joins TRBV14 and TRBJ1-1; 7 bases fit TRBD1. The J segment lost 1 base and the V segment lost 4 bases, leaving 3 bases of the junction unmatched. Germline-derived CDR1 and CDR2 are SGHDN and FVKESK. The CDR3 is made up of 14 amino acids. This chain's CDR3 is CASSPQGGNTEAFF. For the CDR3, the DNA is TGTGCCAGCAGCCCCCAGGGGGGGAACACTGAAGCTTTCTTT.

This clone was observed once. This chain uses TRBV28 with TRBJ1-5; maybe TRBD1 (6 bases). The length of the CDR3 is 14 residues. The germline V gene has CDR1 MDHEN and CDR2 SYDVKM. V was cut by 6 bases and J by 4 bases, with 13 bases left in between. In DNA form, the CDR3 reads TGTGCCAGCAGGCCTGACAGGTGGAATCAGCCCCAGCATTTT. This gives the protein CASRPDRWNQPQHF.